The clone carrying this T cell receptor beta chain was found a few times. Its specificity is not known. The data are from a study of early T cells in non-severe SARS-CoV-2 infection. Looking at the study overall: Chains were unpaired, as sequencing was done on bulk RNA from unsorted whole blood.

Unique molecular identifiers (one per individual cDNA molecule) were attached. TCRdb re-called the 5' RACE reads through MiXCR, storing one row per CDR3 protein. The sample gives some 80,000 distinct CDR3 sequences, more than 9% of which show up once; roughly 8% is in the top ten. V was clipped by 4 bases and J by 5 bases; unmatched bases: 19. This CDR3 contains 18 residues. In germline, CDR1 is LGHDT, CDR2 YNNKEL (reference sequence). Overall study results and limits: VDJdb matches were skewed toward anti-spike CD8 T cell responses.

The chain employs TRBV3-1 and TRBJ1-1; TRBD1 aligns across 7 bases. The material sequenced was whole blood, taken at baseline. The clonotype comes from an adult who was a healthcare worker with PCR-confirmed SARS-CoV-2 infection or an uninfected control (not recorded which). Here the CDR3 DNA reads TGTGCCAGCAGCCCCCGCAGGGGGAATGGTTTTACTGGTACTGAAGCTTTCTTT. This gives the protein CASSPRRGNGFTGTEAFF.